This TCR beta chain is drawn from a study of Ad26.COV2.S vaccination and SARS-CoV-2 variants. Findings and limits, study-wide: Post-vaccination spike-specific CD8+ and CD4+ T cell responses reportedly had substantial breadth.

Treatment meaning: roughly 19 received Ad26.COV2.S at low or high dose, single or two shots; several received placebo; per-sample allocation not given. Material that was analyzed had been drawn on day 63 after the first vaccine or placebo injection. Concerning this clone itself: Antigen: not known.

Some clones are missing from TCRdb's copy, which holds only in-frame ones; the method was immunoSEQ multiplex PCR. The repertoire consists of about 420,000 clones, with approximately 88% occurring once and the leading ten covering around 3.6%. Germline loops: CDR1 KGHSH, CDR2 LQKENI. V gave up 5 bases and J gave up 8 bases; unmatched junction bases: 4. This CDR3 contains 13 residues. The specimen was peripheral blood, collected in a trial of Ad26.COV2.S vaccine versus placebo. The source is a person between 18 and 65 years old who received the Ad26.COV2.S COVID-19 vaccine or a placebo. The gene calls are TRBV18 and TRBJ1-2, with TRBD1 identical over 11 bases. CDR3 DNA: TGTGCCAGCTCAGGACAGGGGGCGGACGGCTACACCTTC. This sequence encodes CASSGQGADGYTF.